The clone carrying this T cell receptor beta chain was seen just once. What it binds is unknown. This entry is derived from a study of T cell responses to AZD1222 COVID-19 vaccine. Study-level findings and limits: Donors skewed white British and female; clonal diversity was possibly underestimated. Repertoires in all cases were sampled only once the peak T cell response had passed.

The method was immunoSEQ multiplex PCR; TCRdb's version includes in-frame clones alone and lacks a portion of them. Of 250,000 to 300,000 clones in the sample, about 94% were seen once. The germline gives CDR1 LNHDA, CDR2 SQIVND (reference sequence). This CDR3 is built from 15 residues. The V end lost 5 bases, the J end lost 6 bases, and 19 bases lay between the germline ends. This TCR was recovered from an adult who received the AZD1222 COVID-19 vaccine. The sequences come from peripheral blood, collected 28 days after the second AZD1222 dose. The genes are TRBV19 and TRBJ1-1, with a possible D match to TRBD1 (5 bases). CDR3 protein: CASSSPGRLVPEAFF. Here the CDR3 DNA reads TGTGCCAGTAGTTCCCCGGGGCGCCTCGTGCCTGAAGCTTTCTTT. The whole variable domain, remainder taken from reference TRBV19 and TRBJ1-1, is DGGITQSPKYLFRKEGQNVTLSCEQNLNHDAMYWYRQDPGQGLRLIYYSQIVNDFQKGDIAEGYSVSREKKESFPLTVTSAQKNPTAFYLCASSSPGRLVPEAFFGQGTRLTVV.